The entry below describes one TCR beta chain. Antigen specificity is unknown. The sample comes from a study of identical twins. Whole-study results and caveats: Insertions were reduced in abundant cord blood beta clonotypes but not in memory repertoires.

Everyone who donated was a healthy Caucasian. Each CDR3 protein gets one entry after TCRdb re-called the 5' RACE reads with MiXCR. The sample records 470,000 or so distinct CDR3 sequences, about 24% being singletons. These data also formed part of another study, on T cells expressing NK-cell markers. As that study records: Of CD8+ T cells, 1.0-7.0% belonged to dominant NKG2C+ clonotypes in roughly six donors. A handful of donors likewise had their CD3+CD56-NKG2C+ fraction led by these clonotypes.

The material sequenced was CD4+ T cells sorted from blood. The clonotype comes from a woman under 30 in good health.

Here the CDR3 DNA reads TGTGCCAGCAGCTTGAGTCGACCGAACTATGGCTACACCTTC. It yields the protein CASSLSRPNYGYTF. The chain recombines TRBV7-9 with TRBJ1-2, with D hard to call. This CDR3 is built from 14 residues. Trimming took 3 bases from V and 2 from J, leaving 10 bases between them. Germline lookup yields CDR1 SEHNR and CDR2 FQNEAQ (reference sequence).